The 9 T cell receptor beta chains listed next were all sequenced from one sample in a study of blood T cell repertoires in COVID-19. The data were produced by immunoSEQ multiplex PCR, yet TCRdb's version contains in-frame clones alone and is incomplete. The repertoire includes under 95,000 clones, about 89% of them detected once, and just under 4% sits in the top ten. The specimen sequenced was peripheral blood. The source of these receptors is a woman in her forties or fifties in a cohort sampled during active COVID-19.

The chain uses TRBV18 and TRBJ2-5; 7 positions match TRBD2. With 4 bases clipped from V and 5 bases from J, the junction kept 7 bases outside the gene matches. The CDR3 is 14 amino acids. From germline, CDR1 is KGHSH and CDR2 LQKENI. The CDR3 DNA sequence: TGTGCCAGCTCACGAAGTAGCGGGTTGGAGACCCAGTACTTC. Its protein is CASSRSSGLETQYF.

J is TRBJ1-5 and V is TRBV30, with a weak D call TRBD1 (5 bases). Looked up from germline, CDR1 is GTSNPN and CDR2 is SVGIG (reference sequence). The CDR3 contains 13 residues. The ends were cut back, 0 bases at V and 4 bases at J, with 7 bases in the middle. In nucleotides, the CDR3 is TGTGCCTGGAGTGTAAAGGGGAATCAGCCCCAGCATTTT. Protein sequence: CAWSVKGNQPQHF.

The chain joins TRBV6-2 or TRBV6-3 to TRBJ2-7; tentative D call: TRBD2 (6 bases). Trimming cost V 6 bases and J 4 bases, with 16 bases left between them. Germline CDR1 reads MNHEY; CDR2 reads SVGEGT. The CDR3 runs 14 residues. CDR3 region: CASSPPPGVYEQYF. The CDR3 coding sequence is TGTGCCAGCAGCCCCCCCCCGGGGGTATACGAGCAGTACTTC.

The chain joins TRBV19 to TRBJ2-1; 14 nucleotides align to TRBD2. The J segment lost 9 bases and the V segment lost 4 bases, leaving 8 bases of the junction unmatched. Germline V lookup: CDR1 LNHDA, CDR2 SQIVND (reference sequence). CDR3 length equals 16 residues. The CDR3 bases are TGTGCCAGTAGTACCGGGACTAGCGGGAGACGGAGTGAGCAGTTCTTC. Protein sequence: CASSTGTSGRRSEQFF.

DNA for the CDR3: TGTGCCAGCAGTGGAGAGCCTAGGGGGCAGTTCTTC. Its translation: CASSGEPRGQFF. The chain employs TRBV28 and TRBJ2-1; D is possibly TRBD1 (5 bases). Trimming left V 5 bases short and J 12 bases short, with 14 bases between. The germline gives CDR1 MDHEN, CDR2 SYDVKM. The length of the CDR3 is 12 residues.

The rearrangement uses TRBV18 and TRBJ2-7; D remains ambiguous. CDR1 is KGHSH and CDR2 is LQKENI in the germline V gene. V lost 2 bases to trimming and J lost 2 bases, with 13 bases between them. This CDR3 has 15 amino acids. This CDR3 is CASSPSEHQTYEQYF. As DNA, the CDR3 is TGTGCCAGCTCACCATCAGAACACCAAACCTACGAGCAGTACTTC.

The gene calls are TRBV5-1 and TRBJ1-3; 7 bases align to TRBD1. The trim removed 0 bases at V and 4 bases at J, leaving 7 bases unmatched. The length of the CDR3 is 16 residues. Germline CDR1 and CDR2: SGHRS and YFSETQ. In nucleotides, the CDR3 is TGCGCCAGCAGCTTGGGCGCCCGGACAGGAGGAAACACCATATATTTT. This translates into CASSLGARTGGNTIYF.

V and J are TRBV10-3 and TRBJ2-1, with 10 bases fitting TRBD2. Germline trimming cut 6 bases from V and 10 bases from J; bases unmatched to any gene: 3. This CDR3 is 12 amino acids long. Looked up from germline, CDR1 is ENHRY and CDR2 is SYGVKD. The CDR3 reads CAIRETSGEQFF. The CDR3 DNA follows: TGTGCCATCAGGGAGACTAGCGGGGAGCAGTTCTTC.

This chain links TRBV10-2 with TRBJ2-2; D gene uncertain. V lost 6 bases, J lost 0 bases, and 8 bases lay in between. The CDR3 has 14 amino acids. Germline assignment: CDR1 WSHSY and CDR2 SAAADI. The CDR3 sequence: CASSPNTNTGELFF. The DNA of the CDR3 is TGCGCCAGCAGCCCCAACACGAACACCGGGGAGCTGTTTTTT.